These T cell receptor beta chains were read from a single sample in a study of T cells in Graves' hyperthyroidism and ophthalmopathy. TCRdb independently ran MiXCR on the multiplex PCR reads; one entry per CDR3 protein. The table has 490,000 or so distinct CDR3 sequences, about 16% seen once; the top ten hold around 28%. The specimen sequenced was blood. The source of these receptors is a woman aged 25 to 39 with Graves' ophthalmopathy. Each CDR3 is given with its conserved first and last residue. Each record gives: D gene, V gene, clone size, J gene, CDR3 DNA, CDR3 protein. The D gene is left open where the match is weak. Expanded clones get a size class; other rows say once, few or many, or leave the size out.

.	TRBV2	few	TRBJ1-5	TGTGCCAGCAGAAAGACAGGCAGCAATCAGCCCCAGCATTTT	CASRKTGSNQPQHF
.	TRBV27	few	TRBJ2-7	TGTGCCAGCAGTATAACCCGGGACGTCAGCTCCTACGAGCAGTACTTC	CASSITRDVSSYEQYF
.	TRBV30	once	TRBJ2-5	TGTGCCTGGAGTCCAGACACTCAAGAGACCCAGTACTTC	CAWSPDTQETQYF
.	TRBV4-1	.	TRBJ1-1	TGCGCCAGCAGCCAAGATCCAGGGAGGACTGAAGCTTTCTTT	CASSQDPGRTEAFF
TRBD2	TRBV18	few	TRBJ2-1	TGTGCCAGCTCACCATTTGTTGCGGGAGACAGTGAGCAGTTCTTC	CASSPFVAGDSEQFF
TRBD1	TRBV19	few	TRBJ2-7	TGTGCCAGTAGTGGACAGGGTGCTACCTACGAGCAGTACTTC	CASSGQGATYEQYF
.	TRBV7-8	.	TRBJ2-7	TGTGCCAGCAGCGGGGGGGCGAGGTACGAGCAGTACTTC	CASSGGARYEQYF
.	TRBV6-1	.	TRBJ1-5	TGTGCCAGCAGTAACGGGGGCGGTCAGCCCCAGCATTTT	CASSNGGGQPQHF
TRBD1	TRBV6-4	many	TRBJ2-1	TGTGCCAGCAGTGACTCATCAGGGGGCGACTACAATGAGCAGTTCTTC	CASSDSSGGDYNEQFF
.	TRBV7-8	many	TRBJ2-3	TGTGCCAGCAGCTTATTGGGTAGGGTCACAGATACGCAGTATTTT	CASSLLGRVTDTQYF
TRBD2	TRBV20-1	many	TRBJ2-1	TGCAGTGCTCTCGTTAGCGGGAGGGTCAATGAGCAGTTCTTC	CSALVSGRVNEQFF
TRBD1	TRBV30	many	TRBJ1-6	TGTGCCTGGACCGGGACAGGGAATTCACCCCTCCACTTT	CAWTGTGNSPLHF
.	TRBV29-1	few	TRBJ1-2	TGCAGCGTCCTAGCTAACTATGGCTACACCTTC	CSVLANYGYTF
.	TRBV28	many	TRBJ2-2	TGTGCCAGCAGGTTGGCGAAAGGTTTCGACACCGGGGAGCTGTTTTTT	CASRLAKGFDTGELFF
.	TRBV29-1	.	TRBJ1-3	TGCAGCGTTTCACCTGGAAACACCATATATTTT	CSVSPGNTIYF
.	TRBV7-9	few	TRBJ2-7	TGTGCCAGCAGCTTGATTACAGGGATCTTTACCTACGAGCAGTACTTC	CASSLITGIFTYEQYF
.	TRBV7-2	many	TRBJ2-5	TGTGCCAGCAGTCCCCGCGGGATTCAAGAGACCCAGTACTTC	CASSPRGIQETQYF
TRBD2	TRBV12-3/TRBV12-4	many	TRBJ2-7	TGTGCCAGCAGTTCTTCTGGGGCTAGCGGGCCGGTTGGGAACTACGAGCAGTACTTC	CASSSSGASGPVGNYEQYF
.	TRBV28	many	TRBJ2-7	TGTGCCAGCAGCCACACCGGGGATGACGAGCAGTACTTC	CASSHTGDDEQYF
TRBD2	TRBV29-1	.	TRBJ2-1	TGCAGCGTTGTGGGCGGGAGTTCCTACAATGAGCAGTTCTTC	CSVVGGSSYNEQFF
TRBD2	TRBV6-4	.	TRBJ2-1	TGTGCCAGCAGTGAAGCGGGAGGTTCCTACAATGAGCAGTTCTTC	CASSEAGGSYNEQFF
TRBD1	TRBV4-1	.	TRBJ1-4	TGCGCCAGCAGCCAAGAGGCCGGGACAGGGAATGAAAAACTGTTTTTT	CASSQEAGTGNEKLFF
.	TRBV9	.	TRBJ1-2	TGTGCCAGCAGCGTAGGGGTCACCCTGAACTATGGCTACACCTTC	CASSVGVTLNYGYTF
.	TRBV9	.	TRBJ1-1	TGTGCCAGCAGCGTAGCCGCCAGGGTTGGGAACACTGAAGCTTTCTTT	CASSVAARVGNTEAFF
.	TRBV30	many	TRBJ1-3	TGTGCCTGGAGCTCTGGGGGGCCCATATATTTT	CAWSSGGPIYF
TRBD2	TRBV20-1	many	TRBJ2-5	TGCAGTGCTAGCCCGACACTTGGACTAGCGGGAATGAACCAAGAGACCCAGTACTTC	CSASPTLGLAGMNQETQYF
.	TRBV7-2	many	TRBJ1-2	TGTGCCAGCAGCTTGTTAGGGGGTGGCTACACCTTC	CASSLLGGGYTF
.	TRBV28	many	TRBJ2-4	TGTGCCAGCAGTTTACTGCCTCTCGGGGGTACCAAAAACATTCAGTACTTC	CASSLLPLGGTKNIQYF
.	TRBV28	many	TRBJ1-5	TGTGCCAGCAGTCTCAGGGGCCCCAATCAGCCCCAGCATTTT	CASSLRGPNQPQHF
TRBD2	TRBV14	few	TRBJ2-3	TGTGCCAGCAGCCAAGATTTGATTAGCGGGAGTGGAGATACGCAGTATTTT	CASSQDLISGSGDTQYF
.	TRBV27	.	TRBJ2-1	TGTGCCAGCAGCCTAATGGGGGTCAATGAGCAGTTCTTC	CASSLMGVNEQFF
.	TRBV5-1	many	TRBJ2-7	TGCGCCAGCAGCTCCCTGCGGGGATACTACGAGCAGTACTTC	CASSSLRGYYEQYF
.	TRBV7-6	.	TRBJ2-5	TGTGCCAGCAGCTTAGTAGGGGGTCTAAGGGAGACCCAGTACTTC	CASSLVGGLRETQYF
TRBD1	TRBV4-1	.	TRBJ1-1	TGCGCCAGCAGCCAAGGCCGACAGGGACGGGACACTGAAGCTTTCTTT	CASSQGRQGRDTEAFF
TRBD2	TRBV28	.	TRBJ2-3	TGTGCCCCGAGTAGCGGGATCACAGATACGCAGTATTTT	CAPSSGITDTQYF
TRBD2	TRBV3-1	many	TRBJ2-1	TGTGCCAGCAGTCCTAGCGGGAGCCGCTACAATGAGCAGTTCTTC	CASSPSGSRYNEQFF